The rows below give T cell receptor beta chains drawn from one sample of a study of cytomegalovirus exposure and HLA in healthy donors. Produced via immunoSEQ multiplex PCR; TCRdb's table is partial and in-frame only. The data contain tens of thousands of clones, 60% to 80% of them seen just once; the ten biggest clones take up over 5%. The sample consisted of PBMCs. The receptors stem from a woman aged 45-65 years in good health and CMV-seropositive. Both conserved end residues are part of each CDR3. A D gene is named only where the DNA matches it firmly. For some rows the clone size is stated as once, few or many, or as a class when expanded; others skip it.

>TRBV7-9|TRBJ2-7|TRBD2|-
CASSPLAASYEQYF
TGTGCCAGCAGCCCCCTAGCGGCATCCTACGAGCAGTACTTC
>TRBV27|TRBJ2-7|-|-
CASSLSGGGGYEQYF
TGTGCCAGCAGTTTATCGGGGGGAGGTGGCTACGAGCAGTACTTC
>TRBV19|TRBJ2-1|TRBD2|once
CASSIGLAGPNEQFF
TGTGCCAGTAGTATTGGTCTAGCGGGACCAAATGAGCAGTTCTTC
>TRBV6-6|TRBJ2-7|-|-
CASSSGTHFYEQYF
TGTGCCAGCAGCTCCGGGACACATTTCTACGAGCAGTACTTC
>TRBV10-2|TRBJ2-7|TRBD2|few
CASSDPGLAGDEQYF
TGCGCCAGCAGTGACCCGGGACTAGCGGGAGACGAGCAGTACTTC
>TRBV2|TRBJ2-1|TRBD2|-
CASRSSGRASSYNEQFF
TGTGCCAGCAGGTCCAGCGGGAGAGCTAGCTCCTACAATGAGCAGTTCTTC
>TRBV12-2|TRBJ2-5|-|-
CASRPRTGEETQYF
TGTGCAAGTCGACCCCGGACAGGGGAAGAGACCCAGTACTTC
>TRBV30|TRBJ2-7|TRBD2|-
CAWTRLAGGSSYEQYF
TGTGCCTGGACAAGACTAGCGGGGGGGAGCTCCTACGAGCAGTACTTC
>TRBV14|TRBJ2-7|TRBD2|-
CASSRWTSGRYEQYF
TGTGCCAGCAGCCGTTGGACTAGCGGGAGGTACGAGCAGTACTTC
>TRBV9|TRBJ1-3|TRBD1|-
CASSRDRVMNTIYF
TGTGCCAGCAGCCGCGACAGGGTAATGAACACCATATATTTT
>TRBV11-2|TRBJ1-5|TRBD1|-
CASSLGDRAGDQPQHF
TGTGCCAGCAGCTTAGGGGACAGGGCGGGAGACCAGCCCCAGCATTTT
>TRBV5-1|TRBJ2-5|TRBD2|-
CASSPSGRPQETQYF
TGCGCCAGCAGCCCCAGCGGGAGGCCACAAGAGACCCAGTACTTC
>TRBV7-2|TRBJ1-5|TRBD1|-
CASSLGQGAGNQPQHF
TGTGCCAGCAGCCTAGGACAGGGGGCGGGAAATCAGCCCCAGCATTTT
>TRBV29-1|TRBJ1-4|-|-
CSVLYEKLFF
TGCAGCGTTCTTTATGAAAAACTGTTTTTT
>TRBV29-1|TRBJ2-5|-|-
CSVVRAQETQYF
TGCAGCGTTGTGCGGGCCCAAGAGACCCAGTACTTC
>TRBV2|TRBJ1-2|TRBD1|-
CASRKQGEGGYTF
TGTGCCAGCAGAAAACAGGGGGAGGGAGGCTACACCTTC
>TRBV6-4|TRBJ2-2|-|-
CASSDIVGELFF
TGTGCCAGCAGTGATATAGTCGGGGAGCTGTTTTTT
>TRBV18|TRBJ2-7|TRBD2|-
CASSGGSSYEQYF
TGTGCCAGCTCTGGCGGGAGTTCCTACGAGCAGTACTTC
>TRBV4-2|TRBJ2-2|-|once
CASSPMGPNTGELFF
TGTGCCAGCAGCCCTATGGGCCCGAACACCGGGGAGCTGTTTTTT
>TRBV29-1|TRBJ2-5|-|few
CSVGPTSGETQYF
TGCAGCGTTGGCCCTACAAGCGGAGAGACCCAGTACTTC
>TRBV19|TRBJ1-1|-|-
CASLTGTRGNTEAFF
TGTGCCAGTTTAACCGGGACAAGAGGGAACACTGAAGCTTTCTTT
>TRBV27|TRBJ2-7|-|-
CASSRGSLGYEQYF
TGTGCCAGCAGCCGTGGCAGTCTAGGATACGAGCAGTACTTC
>TRBV19|TRBJ1-2|-|few
CASRLLDGYTF
TGTGCCAGTAGACTACTAGACGGCTACACCTTC
>TRBV10-3|TRBJ1-4|TRBD1|-
CAISDQQGYEKLFF
TGTGCCATCAGTGATCAACAGGGGTATGAAAAACTGTTTTTT
>TRBV5-1|TRBJ2-3|-|few
CASSPDSVTDTQYF
TGCGCCAGCAGCCCGGACAGCGTCACAGATACGCAGTATTTT
>TRBV5-1|TRBJ1-5|TRBD1|-
CASSLAGGDNQPQHF
TGCGCCAGCAGCCTGGCAGGGGGCGATAATCAGCCCCAGCATTTT
>TRBV6-4|TRBJ2-5|TRBD2|few
CASSVLAGETQYF
TGTGCCAGCAGTGTGTTAGCGGGAGAGACCCAGTACTTC
>TRBV9|TRBJ1-2|TRBD1|few
CASSAETGGYSYGYTF
TGTGCCAGCAGCGCGGAAACAGGGGGTTACTCTTATGGCTACACCTTC
>TRBV7-7|TRBJ2-1|TRBD2|once
CASSPGLGNYNEQFF
TGTGCTAGCAGCCCCGGACTAGGGAACTACAATGAGCAGTTCTTC
>TRBV29-1|TRBJ1-2|-|-
CSVTFNYGYTF
TGCAGCGTGACATTTAACTATGGCTACACCTTC
>TRBV18|TRBJ1-1|-|few
CASSQMNDMGAFF
TGTGCCAGCTCCCAAATGAACGACATGGGAGCTTTCTTT
>TRBV11-3|TRBJ1-1|-|-
CASSLGGGNTEAFF
TGTGCCAGCAGCTTAGGCGGGGGAAACACTGAAGCTTTCTTT
>TRBV25-1|TRBJ2-5|-|once
CASRWSGPQETQYF
TGTGCCAGCAGGTGGTCAGGGCCCCAAGAGACCCAGTACTTC
>TRBV14|TRBJ2-7|TRBD2|-
CASSQGASGSYEQYF
TGTGCCAGCAGCCAAGGGGCTAGCGGGAGTTACGAGCAGTACTTC
>TRBV4-2|TRBJ2-1|TRBD2|-
CASSQARTSGDNEQFF
TGTGCCAGCAGCCAAGCGCGGACTAGCGGGGACAATGAGCAGTTCTTC
>TRBV27|TRBJ1-2|-|-
CASSLGRANYGYTF
TGTGCCAGCAGTTTAGGTCGGGCTAACTATGGCTACACCTTC
>TRBV6-6|TRBJ1-1|-|-
CASSYSGQYTEAFF
TGTGCCAGCAGTTACTCTGGGCAGTACACTGAAGCTTTCTTT
>TRBV29-1|TRBJ2-2|-|few
CSVDWSPGTGELFF
TGCAGCGTTGACTGGAGCCCGGGCACCGGGGAGCTGTTTTTT
>TRBV6-1|TRBJ1-5|-|-
CASSSLGNQPQHF
TGTGCCAGCAGTAGTCTCGGGAATCAGCCCCAGCATTTT
>TRBV5-4|TRBJ1-6|TRBD1|-
CASSPDRGQDSPLHF
TGTGCCAGCAGCCCCGACAGGGGGCAGGATTCACCCCTCCACTTT
>TRBV29-1|TRBJ2-7|-|few
CSVVGAIAYEQYF
TGCAGCGTTGTGGGGGCGATTGCCTACGAGCAGTACTTC
>TRBV9|TRBJ2-5|-|-
CASGRGQETQYF
TGTGCCAGCGGTAGAGGTCAAGAGACCCAGTACTTC
>TRBV28|TRBJ1-1|-|-
CASSYGTMNTEAFF
TGTGCCAGCAGTTACGGTACGATGAACACTGAAGCTTTCTTT
>TRBV6-5|TRBJ2-1|TRBD2|-
CASSYSTSGDNEQFF
TGTGCCAGCAGTTACTCGACTAGCGGGGATAATGAGCAGTTCTTC
>TRBV7-9|TRBJ2-5|-|-
CASSLVAGFQETQYF
TGTGCCAGCAGCTTAGTCGCAGGGTTCCAAGAGACCCAGTACTTC
>TRBV27|TRBJ1-1|-|-
CASRPGHLNTEAFF
TGTGCCAGCAGGCCGGGACACCTGAACACTGAAGCTTTCTTT
>TRBV29-1|TRBJ1-5|TRBD1|-
CSVAPGTGDQPQHF
TGCAGCGTAGCCCCCGGGACAGGGGATCAGCCCCAGCATTTT
>TRBV7-7|TRBJ2-2|TRBD2|-
CASSPGTSGRPGELFF
TGTGCTAGCAGCCCCGGGACTAGCGGGAGACCCGGGGAGCTGTTTTTT
>TRBV28|TRBJ1-2|-|-
CASSLSRQGVYGYTF
TGTGCCAGCAGTTTATCCCGCCAGGGTGTCTATGGCTACACCTTC
>TRBV7-9|TRBJ2-3|-|-
CASSLASQSADTQYF
TGTGCCAGCAGCTTAGCGTCCCAGTCCGCAGATACGCAGTATTTT
>TRBV6-5|TRBJ1-2|TRBD1|few
CASRSDRGYTF
TGTGCCAGCAGGAGCGACAGGGGTTACACCTTC
>TRBV27|TRBJ2-5|TRBD2|-
CASRGGNTKGETQYF
TGTGCCAGCAGGGGGGGGAATACTAAAGGAGAGACCCAGTACTTC
>TRBV27|TRBJ1-1|-|-
CASSWALRAEAFF
TGTGCCAGCTCTTGGGCGTTGAGGGCTGAAGCTTTCTTT